A single sample is the source of the 6 T cell receptor beta chains below, sequenced in a study of OX40 agonist ivuxolimab in advanced cancers. Libraries were prepared by immunoSEQ multiplex PCR; TCRdb keeps only in-frame clonotypes and omits some of them. In the table there are over 45,000 clones, approximately 84% of which are singletons. Sequenced material: CD4+ or CD8+ T cells sorted from blood, taken in a trial of the OX40 agonist ivuxolimab. The receptor set was obtained from an adult with an advanced solid tumor such as melanoma, head and neck, liver or kidney cancer.

This chain connects TRBV6-5 to TRBJ1-2; TRBD1 matches at 8 bases. CDR3 length: 15 amino acids. Trimming cost V 10 bases and J 5 bases; bases outside gene matches: 15. Germline lookup yields CDR1 MNHEY and CDR2 SVGAGI. CDR3 nucleotides: TGTGCCACCAAACGGGGGGACAGGCCGGGTTATGGCTACACCTTC. Translated: CATKRGDRPGYGYTF.

This chain joins TRBV9 and TRBJ2-7; tentative D call: TRBD1 (6 bases). Trimming took off 2 bases at V and 0 bases at J, with 9 bases between the two ends. CDR1 is SGDLS, CDR2 YYNGEE, per germline. The CDR3 is made up of 14 amino acids. The CDR3 spells CASSVGTNSYEQYF. Here the CDR3 DNA reads TGTGCCAGCAGCGTTGGGACAAACTCCTACGAGCAGTACTTC.

The chain recombines TRBV19 with TRBJ2-5; TRBD1 matches at 8 bases. V lost 10 bases, J lost 5 bases, and 9 bases stayed unmatched. In germline, CDR1 is LNHDA, CDR2 SQIVND (reference sequence). The CDR3 consists of 13 residues. The CDR3, as DNA: TGTGCCACATCAAGGACAGGGATGGAGACCCAGTACTTC. Its translation: CATSRTGMETQYF.

The V call is TRBV28, the J call TRBJ1-5; the D gene is possibly TRBD1 (5 bases). The germline V and J ends were trimmed by 5 bases and 8 bases, with 13 bases remaining between them. CDR3 length equals 13 residues. Germline V lookup: CDR1 MDHEN, CDR2 SYDVKM. CDR3 loop: CASSRDGVKPQHF. CDR3 bases: TGTGCCAGCAGTAGGGACGGCGTAAAGCCCCAGCATTTT.

This clone occurred a few times. V usage is TRBV10-3 and J usage is TRBJ2-7; D might be TRBD1 or TRBD2, each matching 5 bases. Germline V lookup: CDR1 ENHRY, CDR2 SYGVKD. Trimming took 8 bases from V and 6 from J, leaving 11 bases between them. The length of the CDR3 is 11 residues. The CDR3 DNA is TGTGCCATCCGGGGCGGCGGCGAGCAGTACTTC. Protein: CAIRGGGEQYF.

This chain connects TRBV5-1 to TRBJ2-1; no definite D call. The CDR3 length is 14 residues. The germline V gene has CDR1 SGHRS and CDR2 YFSETQ. Trimming stripped 0 bases from V and 11 bases from J, with 15 bases between. The CDR3 spells CASSLGVSSMKQFF. DNA of the CDR3: TGCGCCAGCAGCTTGGGCGTCAGCTCAATGAAGCAGTTCTTC.